This TCR beta chain was identified during a study of T-cell memory formation after mild COVID-19. Unmatched junction bases numbered 2, after V lost 2 bases and J lost 5 bases. This CDR3 is built from 13 residues. Germline CDR1 reads ENHRY; CDR2 reads SYGVKD. TCRdb called the 5' RACE reads again in MiXCR, with one record for every CDR3 protein. The sample yields hundreds of thousands of distinct CDR3 sequences, 15% seen once. This clonotype was sampled from a man aged 18 to 29 who had mild COVID-19 (a few samples of this study predate the infection). Cell type and time point are not known. The chain employs TRBV10-3 and TRBJ2-7; 8 bases agree with TRBD1. Specimen: PBMCs or a T cell subset sorted from them (not recorded which). The CDR3 loop reads CAISEQGADEQYV. As DNA, the CDR3 is TGTGCCATCAGTGAGCAGGGGGCGGACGAGCAGTACGTC.